These 20 T cell receptor beta chains share one sample of origin, sequenced in a study of identifying expanded T cells in peripheral blood. Generated by immunoSEQ multiplex PCR, the TCRdb table keeps only in-frame clones and is missing some. The sample yields about 78,000 clones, approximately 84% seen once. The sample comprised blood. These receptors originate from a person between 18 and 75 years old in good health.

Only one count was recorded for this clone. The V gene is TRBV6-6, the J gene TRBJ1-3; D not certain. This CDR3 has 14 residues. Trimming stripped 8 bases from V and 0 bases from J, with 11 bases between. In germline, CDR1 is MNHNY, CDR2 SVGAGI (reference sequence). CDR3: CASLSPSSGNTIYF. The CDR3 bases are TGTGCCAGCTTATCACCGTCCTCTGGAAACACCATATATTTT.

This clone occurred once. The rearrangement joins TRBV27 to TRBJ1-2; 9 nucleotides agree with TRBD1. This CDR3 comprises 14 residues. The V and J ends lost 3 bases and 2 bases, in that order; junction bases with no gene match: 1. Germline CDR1 and CDR2: MNHEY and SMNVEV (reference sequence). CDR3 sequence reads: CASSFGTGNYGYTF. CDR3 nucleotide sequence: TGTGCCAGCAGTTTTGGGACAGGGAACTATGGCTACACCTTC.

This clone was counted ten times or more. This chain uses TRBV29-1 with TRBJ2-7, with 8 nucleotides matching TRBD1. The CDR3 sequence is 15 residues long. Trimming cost V 1 base and J 0 bases; bases outside gene matches: 5. CDR1 SQVTM and CDR2 ANQGSEA come from the germline V gene. CDR3 amino acids: CSVEGTGTGSYEQYF. The CDR3 DNA reads as TGCAGCGTTGAAGGAACCGGGACAGGCTCCTACGAGCAGTACTTC.

This clone was seen only a few times. J is TRBJ1-5 and V is TRBV7-9; D not resolved. The length of the CDR3 is 12 residues. Germline CDR1 reads SEHNR; CDR2 reads FQNEAQ (reference sequence). Trimming left V 5 bases short and J 1 base short, with 3 bases between. The CDR3 loop reads CASSGSNQPQHF. For the CDR3, the DNA is TGTGCCAGCAGCGGGAGCAATCAGCCCCAGCATTTT.

The rearrangement links TRBV27 to TRBJ2-1; tentatively, D is TRBD1 (6 bases). V was cut by 0 bases and J by 2 bases, with 17 bases left in between. Germline V gene data show CDR1 as MNHEY and CDR2 as SMNVEV (reference sequence). CDR3 length: 18 residues. CDR3 residues: CASSLSLIGGRTYNEQFF. CDR3 DNA sequence: TGTGCCAGCAGTTTATCCTTGATAGGGGGACGAACCTACAATGAGCAGTTCTTC.

This clone showed up just a few times. This chain joins TRBV30 and TRBJ1-2, with 8 bases matching TRBD1. The germline CDR1 and CDR2 sequences are GTSNPN and SVGIG (reference sequence). The J segment lost 4 bases and the V segment lost 1 base, leaving 8 bases of the junction unmatched. The CDR3 is made up of 15 amino acids. CDR3 amino acids: CAWSARQGTFYGYTF. The CDR3 DNA reads as TGTGCCTGGAGTGCTCGACAGGGGACCTTCTATGGCTACACCTTC.

The V call is TRBV2, the J call TRBJ2-5, with D perhaps given as TRBD1 or TRBD2 (6 bases each). The V end lost 5 bases, the J end lost 4 bases, and 11 bases lay between the germline ends. This CDR3 has 13 residues. Looked up from germline, CDR1 is SNHLY and CDR2 is FYNNEI. This CDR3 is CASSRGQGETQYF. The CDR3 coding sequence is TGTGCCAGCAGTCGGGGGCAGGGAGAGACCCAGTACTTC.

The sample holds a few counts of this clone. The chain has TRBV21-1 and TRBJ2-7; the table calls TRBD1, which could not be checked here. TRBV21-1 is marked as a pseudogene. The CDR3 consists of 12 residues. The CDR3 is CASRGGENEQYF. As DNA, the CDR3 is TGTGCCAGCAGAGGGGGAGAAAACGAGCAGTACTTC.

V usage is TRBV19 and J usage is TRBJ2-2, with D possibly being TRBD2 (6 bases). CDR3 length: 16 amino acids. V was shortened by 3 bases and J by 3 bases, with 14 bases between the two germline ends. Per the germline V gene, CDR1 is LNHDA and CDR2 is SQIVND (reference sequence). This chain's CDR3 is CASSIPGDTYTGELFF. The CDR3, as DNA: TGTGCCAGTAGTATCCCGGGGGATACCTACACCGGGGAGCTGTTTTTT.

V is TRBV7-9 and J is TRBJ1-4; 7 nucleotides agree with TRBD1. CDR1 and CDR2 (germline): SEHNR, FQNEAQ (reference sequence). This CDR3 is built from 12 residues. V was pared by 1 base and J by 10 bases, with 0 bases of the junction left unmatched. This CDR3 is CASSLDRGKLFF. CDR3 nucleotides: TGTGCCAGCAGCTTAGACAGGGGAAAACTGTTTTTT. Drawing the rest from reference TRBV7-9 and TRBJ1-4, the complete variable domain is DTGVSQNPRHKITKRGQNVTFRCDPISEHNRLYWYRQTLGQGPEFLTYFQNEAQLEKSRLLSDRFSAERPKGSFSTLEIQRTEQGDSAMYLCASSLDRGKLFFGSGTQLSVL.

The V call is TRBV7-2, the J call TRBJ2-1; D might be TRBD1 (5 bases). Per germline, CDR1 SGHTA and CDR2 FQGNSA. This CDR3 contains 14 residues. V lost 6 bases and J 0 bases, leaving 9 bases between the germline ends. The CDR3 here is CASSPDSSYNEQFF. Written as DNA, the CDR3 is TGTGCCAGCAGTCCCGACAGCTCCTACAATGAGCAGTTCTTC. The full variable domain, rest sourced from reference TRBV7-2 and TRBJ2-1, is GAGVSQSPSNKVTEKGKDVELRCDPISGHTALYWYRQSLGQGLEFLIYFQGNSAPDKSGLPSDRFSAERTGGSVSTLTIQRTQQEDSAVYLCASSPDSSYNEQFFGPGTRLTVL.

This clone is a singleton in its sample. V usage is TRBV6-5 and J usage is TRBJ1-1; 7 bases are a match to TRBD1. The CDR3 is 14 amino acids. CDR1 MNHEY and CDR2 SVGAGI come from the germline V gene. V shed 3 bases and J 1 base; nucleotides not matched to a gene: 2. Here the CDR3 reads CASSYQGGNTEAFF. In DNA, the CDR3 is TGTGCCAGCAGTTATCAGGGGGGGAACACTGAAGCTTTCTTT.

A single count supports this clone. The chain recombines TRBV12-5 with TRBJ2-5; no definite D call. The CDR3 is 13 residues long. Germline values: CDR1 LGHNT, CDR2 FRNRAP. Trimming stripped 3 bases from V and 5 bases from J, with 10 bases between. The CDR3 DNA follows: TGTGCTAGTGGTTTAGAGCTAAGGGAGACCCAGTACTTC. It yields the protein CASGLELRETQYF.

The V and J genes are TRBV10-3 and TRBJ2-1; D possibly corresponds to TRBD1 (5 bases). This CDR3 is 14 amino acids long. Germline V CDR1 and CDR2: ENHRY, SYGVKD. V was trimmed by 0 bases and J by 12 bases, leaving 15 bases between them. CDR3 in DNA: TGTGCCATCAGTGAGTCAACCCAGCGTCAGGGGCAGTTCTTC. Protein sequence: CAISESTQRQGQFF.

The rearrangement uses TRBV7-2 and TRBJ1-6; D might be TRBD1 (6 bases). Trimming removed 1 base from V and 8 bases from J, with 15 bases in between. The CDR3 spans 16 residues. CDR1 and CDR2 from the germline V gene are SGHTA and FQGNSA. In DNA form, the CDR3 reads TGTGCCAGCAGCTTAGGAGGGGGTCAGGCGTATTCACCCCTCCACTTT. Its protein is CASSLGGGQAYSPLHF.

V and J are TRBV28 and TRBJ2-7, with TRBD1 matching 9 bases. The junction had 12 bases not matched to a gene; V was cut back by 6 bases and J by 0 bases. CDR3 length: 17 amino acids. The germline gives CDR1 MDHEN, CDR2 SYDVKM. In nucleotides, the CDR3 is TGTGCCAGCAGGGGACCGATCGGGACAGGGAGCTCCTACGAGCAGTACTTC. Its translation is CASRGPIGTGSSYEQYF.

The chain uses TRBV6-5 and TRBJ1-2, with D possibly being TRBD1 (5 bases). Trimming removed 2 bases at V and 6 bases at J, with 10 bases between. The CDR3 has 13 residues. Per the germline V gene, CDR1 is MNHEY and CDR2 is SVGAGI. The CDR3 loop reads CASSYGGENGYTF. DNA of the CDR3: TGTGCCAGCAGTTACGGGGGGGAGAATGGCTACACCTTC.

The V and J genes are TRBV29-1 and TRBJ2-7; D assignment may be TRBD1 or TRBD2 (5 bases each). The CDR3 runs to 16 residues. V lost 7 bases to trimming and J lost 5 bases, with 27 bases between them. Germline CDR1 and CDR2: SQVTM and ANQGSEA. CDR3 residues: CSARGPTESSWNEQYF. CDR3 DNA sequence: TGCAGCGCCCGGGGACCTACGGAGTCCTCCTGGAACGAGCAGTACTTC.

To note about this clone: Other DNA sequences in this specimen translate into the identical CDR3. The chain combines TRBV7-6 with TRBJ2-3, with unresolved D. Germline CDR1 is SGHVS and CDR2 is FNYEAQ. The V gene lost 2 bases and the J gene lost 0 bases, with 6 bases spanning the gap. CDR3 length: 14 amino acids. Here the CDR3 DNA reads TGTGCCAGCAGCTTAATTAGCAGCACAGATACGCAGTATTTT. Its protein is CASSLISSTDTQYF.

The DNA of the CDR3 is TGCGCCAGCAGCTTGGGGGACAGGGGGCTGGAAGAGCAGTACTTC. Protein product: CASSLGDRGLEEQYF. The rearrangement uses TRBV5-1 and TRBJ2-7, with 12 bases matching TRBD1. The CDR3 has 15 amino acids. CDR1 is SGHRS, CDR2 YFSETQ, per germline. The J segment lost 7 bases and the V segment lost 0 bases, leaving 5 bases of the junction unmatched. The full variable domain, its missing parts supplied by reference TRBV5-1 and TRBJ2-7, is KAGVTQTPRYLIKTRGQQVTLSCSPISGHRSVSWYQQTPGQGLQFLFEYFSETQRNKGNFPGRFSGRQFSNSRSEMNVSTLELGDSALYLCASSLGDRGLEEQYFGPGTRLTVT.